A single sample is the source of the 18 T cell receptor beta chains below, sequenced in a study of blood T cell repertoires in COVID-19. TCRdb's table, derived via immunoSEQ multiplex PCR, lists solely in-frame clones and lacks some. The sample includes about 43,000 clones, around 87% of them seen just once. Sequencing input: peripheral blood. These receptor sequences come from a middle-aged man with COVID-19, enrolled during active disease.

This clone was counted once. J is TRBJ1-1 and V is TRBV28, with TRBD1 as a possible D gene (5 bases). The V gene lost 6 bases and the J gene lost 1 base, with 15 bases spanning the gap. Germline assignment: CDR1 MDHEN and CDR2 SYDVKM. The CDR3 has 15 residues. The DNA for the CDR3 is TGTGCCAGCAGCCAGGGAGGGACCTGGAACACTGAAGCTTTCTTT. It translates to CASSQGGTWNTEAFF.

This clone has only one observation. The V and J genes are TRBV5-1 and TRBJ1-1, with 7 nucleotides matching TRBD1. Per germline, CDR1 SGHRS and CDR2 YFSETQ. Trimming removed 0 bases from V and 6 bases from J; junction bases left unmatched: 5. The CDR3 runs to 14 residues. The CDR3: CASSLGSTGAEAFF. The CDR3 DNA follows: TGCGCCAGCAGCTTGGGGTCTACAGGGGCTGAAGCTTTCTTT.

This chain connects TRBV28 to TRBJ1-5; perhaps TRBD1 as D (5 bases). The germline V gene encodes CDR1 MDHEN and CDR2 SYDVKM. The CDR3 is made up of 14 amino acids. V was pared by 2 bases and J by 11 bases, with 16 bases between. DNA for the CDR3: TGTGCCAGCAGTTTAGACAGTTCTCGAAGAGCCCAGCATTTT. It specifies CASSLDSSRRAQHF.

The chain is built from TRBV18 and TRBJ1-5; D not resolved. Trimming left V 3 bases short and J 9 bases short, with 12 bases between. Germline values: CDR1 KGHSH, CDR2 LQKENI. The CDR3 runs to 13 residues. The CDR3 DNA follows: TGTGCCAGCTCACCTCTCGACTCCGGGCCCCAGCATTTT. It codes for CASSPLDSGPQHF.

J is TRBJ1-1 and V is TRBV7-2; 8 positions match TRBD1. The CDR3 runs to 14 residues. CDR1 is SGHTA and CDR2 is FQGNSA in the germline V gene. V gave up 1 base and J gave up 12 bases; unmatched junction bases: 10. In DNA form, the CDR3 reads TGTGCCAGCAGCTTAGAAGGACAGGGAATGAAAACTTTCTTT. Amino acid sequence: CASSLEGQGMKTFF.

The genes are TRBV13 and TRBJ2-7; D possibly corresponds to TRBD1 (5 bases). Trimming pared 0 bases from V and 8 bases from J, leaving 8 bases between. The germline CDR1 and CDR2 sequences are PRHDT and FYEKMQ (reference sequence). The CDR3 has 12 amino acids. CDR3 region: CASSLGGVQQYF. CDR3 DNA sequence: TGTGCCAGCAGCTTAGGAGGGGTTCAGCAGTACTTC.

The gene calls are TRBV27 and TRBJ2-1; 9 positions agree with TRBD1. CDR3 length equals 13 residues. Germline values: CDR1 MNHEY, CDR2 SMNVEV (reference sequence). Trimming at V came to 11 bases and at J to 6 bases, leaving 8 bases not matched to a gene. CDR3 amino acids: CAVGTGYFNEQFF. CDR3 DNA: TGTGCCGTCGGGACAGGGTATTTCAATGAGCAGTTCTTC.

V is TRBV18 and J is TRBJ1-5; D perhaps matches TRBD1 (5 bases). CDR3 length: 17 residues. Germline loops: CDR1 KGHSH, CDR2 LQKENI. Between the trimmed V and J ends, which lost 2 bases and 0 bases, there was a span of 14 bases. Written as DNA, the CDR3 is TGTGCCAGCTCACCATCCCCGACAGCTAATAGCAATCAGCCCCAGCATTTT. This codes for CASSPSPTANSNQPQHF.

The V and J genes are TRBV11-2 and TRBJ1-3, with D unclear. The CDR3 has 11 amino acids. Looked up from germline, CDR1 is SGHAT and CDR2 is FQNNGV. V lost 10 bases, J lost 4 bases, and 8 bases lay in between. CDR3 bases: TGTGCCACCTCGGGGGGAAACACCATATATTTT. As protein: CATSGGNTIYF.

The rearrangement uses TRBV4-2 and TRBJ1-4, with TRBD1 matching 8 bases. Germline V gene data show CDR1 as LGHNA and CDR2 as YNFKEQ. CDR3 size: 15 residues. After removal of 0 bases from V and 10 bases from J, the junction contained 7 bases not matched to a gene. The CDR3 loop reads CASSQDRTGLGKLFF. The CDR3 DNA reads as TGTGCCAGCAGCCAAGATCGGACAGGGCTAGGAAAACTGTTTTTT.

J is TRBJ2-3 and V is TRBV11-2; 14 positions agree with TRBD2. Germline V CDR1 and CDR2: SGHAT, FQNNGV. The CDR3 consists of 16 residues. The junction had 3 bases not matched to a gene; V was cut back by 3 bases and J by 4 bases. CDR3 protein: CASSFGLAGGPDTQYF. The CDR3 DNA reads as TGTGCCAGCAGCTTCGGACTAGCGGGGGGACCAGATACGCAGTATTTT.

The chain is built from TRBV5-1 and TRBJ1-4, with TRBD1 as a possible D gene (6 bases). Between the trimmed V and J ends, which lost 4 bases and 3 bases, there was a span of 10 bases. Germline V lookup: CDR1 SGHRS, CDR2 YFSETQ. The CDR3 is 14 amino acids. In DNA form, the CDR3 reads TGCGCCAGCAGCGGGGGCGCCGCTAATGAAAAACTGTTTTTT. This translates into CASSGGAANEKLFF.

The gene calls are TRBV3-1 (or the pseudogene TRBV3-2) and TRBJ2-1, with D maybe TRBD2 (5 bases). Trimming left V 6 bases short and J 6 bases short, with 9 bases between. CDR1 and CDR2 (germline): LGHDT, YNNKEL (reference sequence). The CDR3 runs 12 residues. The CDR3 sequence is CASSFSGNEQFF. In DNA, the CDR3 is TGTGCCAGCAGTTTCAGCGGCAATGAGCAGTTCTTC.

The rearrangement uses TRBV21-1 and TRBJ1-3; the table's D call of TRBD1 was not tested on the DNA. TRBV21-1 is listed as a pseudogene. The CDR3 totals 17 residues. The CDR3 here is CASSKPGYEGPGNTIYF. CDR3 DNA: TGTGCCAGCAGCAAACCAGGGTACGAAGGGCCTGGAAACACCATATATTTT.

The chain employs TRBV10-1 and TRBJ2-7; TRBD2 agrees at 11 bases. The germline CDR1 and CDR2 sequences are WNHNN and SYGVQD (reference sequence). Trimming at V came to 7 bases and at J to 2 bases, leaving 19 bases not matched to a gene. The CDR3 has 19 amino acids. CDR3 region: CASIEGGNNGTSGTYEQYF. In DNA, the CDR3 is TGCGCCAGCATCGAGGGTGGTAATAATGGGACTAGCGGTACCTACGAGCAGTACTTC.

V gene TRBV18 combines with J gene TRBJ1-1; 7 nucleotides agree with TRBD1. The germline V gene has CDR1 KGHSH and CDR2 LQKENI. The V gene end was trimmed by 2 bases and the J gene end by 0 bases; junction bases not matched to a gene: 3. The CDR3 sequence is 15 residues long. CDR3 sequence: CASSPTGQLNTEAFF. CDR3 DNA sequence: TGTGCCAGCTCACCAACGGGACAGCTGAACACTGAAGCTTTCTTT.

This clone was counted only a few times. The rearrangement uses TRBV27 and TRBJ1-5; no firm D call. The CDR3 spans 17 residues. CDR1 MNHEY and CDR2 SMNVEV come from the germline V gene (reference sequence). Trimming removed 6 bases from V and 3 bases from J, with 21 bases in between. CDR3 sequence (DNA): TGTGCCAGCAGCCGGTCCGTAGGTTCGGGATCCAATCAGCCCCAGCATTTT. Translation: CASSRSVGSGSNQPQHF.

The chain employs TRBV30 and TRBJ2-5, with D perhaps matching TRBD2 (5 bases). The CDR3 is made up of 15 amino acids. Germline CDR1 GTSNPN, CDR2 SVGIG (reference sequence). The V gene lost 3 bases and the J gene lost 1 base, with 15 bases spanning the gap. In nucleotides, the CDR3 is TGTGCCTGGAGCTTAGGGAGTGGCCCCCAAGAGACCCAGTACTTC. Its translation is CAWSLGSGPQETQYF.